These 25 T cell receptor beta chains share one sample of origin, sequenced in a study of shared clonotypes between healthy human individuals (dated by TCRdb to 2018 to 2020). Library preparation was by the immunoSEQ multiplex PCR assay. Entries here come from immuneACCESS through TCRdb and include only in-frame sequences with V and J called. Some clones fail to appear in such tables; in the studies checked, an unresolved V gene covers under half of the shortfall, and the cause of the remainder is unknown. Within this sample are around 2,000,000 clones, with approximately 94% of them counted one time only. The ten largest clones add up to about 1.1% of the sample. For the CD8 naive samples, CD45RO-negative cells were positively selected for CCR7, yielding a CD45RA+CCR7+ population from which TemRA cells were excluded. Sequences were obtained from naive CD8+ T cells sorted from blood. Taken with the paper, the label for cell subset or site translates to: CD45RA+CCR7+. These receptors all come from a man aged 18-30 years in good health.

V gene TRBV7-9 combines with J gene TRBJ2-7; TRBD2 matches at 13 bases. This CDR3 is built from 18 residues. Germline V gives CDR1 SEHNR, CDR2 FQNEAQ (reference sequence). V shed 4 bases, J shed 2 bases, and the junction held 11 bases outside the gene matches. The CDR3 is CASSSPGLAGEPPYEQYF. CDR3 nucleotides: TGTGCCAGCAGCTCCCCCGGACTAGCGGGGGAACCTCCCTACGAGCAGTACTTC.

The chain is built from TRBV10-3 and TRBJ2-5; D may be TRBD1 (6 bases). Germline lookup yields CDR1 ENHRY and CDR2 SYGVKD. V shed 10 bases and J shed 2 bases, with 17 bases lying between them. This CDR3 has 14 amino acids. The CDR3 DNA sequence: TGTGCCACCCGAGGGGACATCTTGCAAGAGACCCAGTACTTC. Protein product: CATRGDILQETQYF.

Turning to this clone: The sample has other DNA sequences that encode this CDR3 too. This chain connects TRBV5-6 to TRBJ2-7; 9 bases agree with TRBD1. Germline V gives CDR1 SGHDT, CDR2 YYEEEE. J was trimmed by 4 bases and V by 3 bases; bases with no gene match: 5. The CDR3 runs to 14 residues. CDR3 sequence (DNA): TGTGCCAGCAGCTCCGGGACAGGGCTATACGAGCAGTACTTC. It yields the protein CASSSGTGLYEQYF. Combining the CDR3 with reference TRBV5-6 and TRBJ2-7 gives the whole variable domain DAGVTQSPTHLIKTRGQQVTLRCSPKSGHDTVSWYQQALGQGPQFIFQYYEEEERQRGNFPDRFSGHQFPNYSSELNVNALLLGDSALYLCASSSGTGLYEQYFGPGTRLTVT.

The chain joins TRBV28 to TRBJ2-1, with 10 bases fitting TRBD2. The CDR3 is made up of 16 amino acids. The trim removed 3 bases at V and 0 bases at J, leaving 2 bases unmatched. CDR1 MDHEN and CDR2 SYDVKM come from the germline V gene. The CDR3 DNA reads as TGTGCCAGCAGTTTTAGCGGGGGGCTCTCCTACAATGAGCAGTTCTTC. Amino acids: CASSFSGGLSYNEQFF. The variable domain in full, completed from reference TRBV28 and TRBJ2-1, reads DVKVTQSSRYLVKRTGEKVFLECVQDMDHENMFWYRQDPGLGLRLIYFSYDVKMKEKGDIPEGYSVSREKKERFSLILESASTNQTSMYLCASSFSGGLSYNEQFFGPGTRLTVL.

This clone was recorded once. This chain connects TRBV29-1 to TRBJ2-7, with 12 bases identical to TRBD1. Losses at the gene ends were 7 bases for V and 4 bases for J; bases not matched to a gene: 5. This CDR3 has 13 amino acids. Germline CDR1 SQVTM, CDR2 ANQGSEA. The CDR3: CSEGQGALYEQYF. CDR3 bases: TGCAGCGAGGGACAGGGGGCATTATACGAGCAGTACTTC.

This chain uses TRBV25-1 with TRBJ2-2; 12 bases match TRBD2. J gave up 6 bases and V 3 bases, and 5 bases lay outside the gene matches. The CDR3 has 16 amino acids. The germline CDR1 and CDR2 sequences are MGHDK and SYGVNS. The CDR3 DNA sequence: TGTGCCAGCAGTGATCTAGCGGGAGGGCCCTCCGGGGAGCTGTTTTTT. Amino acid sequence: CASSDLAGGPSGELFF. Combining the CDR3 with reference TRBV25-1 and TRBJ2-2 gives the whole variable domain EADIYQTPRYLVIGTGKKITLECSQTMGHDKMYWYQQDPGMELHLIHYSYGVNSTEKGDLSSESTVSRIRTEHFPLTLESARPSHTSQYLCASSDLAGGPSGELFFGEGSRLTVL.

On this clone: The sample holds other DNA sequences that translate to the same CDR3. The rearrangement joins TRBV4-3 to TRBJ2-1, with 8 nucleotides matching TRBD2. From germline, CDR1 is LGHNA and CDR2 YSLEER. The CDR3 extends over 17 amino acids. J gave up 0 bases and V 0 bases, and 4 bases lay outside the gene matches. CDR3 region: CASSQEPSGSSYNEQFF. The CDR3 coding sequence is TGCGCCAGCAGCCAAGAGCCAAGCGGGAGCTCCTACAATGAGCAGTTCTTC.

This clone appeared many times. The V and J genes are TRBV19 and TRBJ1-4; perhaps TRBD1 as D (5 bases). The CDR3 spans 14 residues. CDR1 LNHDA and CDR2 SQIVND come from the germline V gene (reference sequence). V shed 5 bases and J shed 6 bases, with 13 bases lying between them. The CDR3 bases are TGTGCCAGTAGTCCCCAGGGAATGGATGAAAAACTGTTTTTT. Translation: CASSPQGMDEKLFF. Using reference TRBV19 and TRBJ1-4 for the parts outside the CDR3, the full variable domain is DGGITQSPKYLFRKEGQNVTLSCEQNLNHDAMYWYRQDPGQGLRLIYYSQIVNDFQKGDIAEGYSVSREKKESFPLTVTSAQKNPTAFYLCASSPQGMDEKLFFGSGTQLSVL.

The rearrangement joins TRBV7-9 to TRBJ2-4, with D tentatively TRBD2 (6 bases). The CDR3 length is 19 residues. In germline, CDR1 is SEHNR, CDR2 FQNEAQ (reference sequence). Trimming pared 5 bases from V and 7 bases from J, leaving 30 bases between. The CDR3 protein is CASSAGPRGEGGARNIQYF. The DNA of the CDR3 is TGTGCCAGCAGCGCCGGCCCAAGAGGTGAGGGAGGTGCGAGGAACATTCAGTACTTC.

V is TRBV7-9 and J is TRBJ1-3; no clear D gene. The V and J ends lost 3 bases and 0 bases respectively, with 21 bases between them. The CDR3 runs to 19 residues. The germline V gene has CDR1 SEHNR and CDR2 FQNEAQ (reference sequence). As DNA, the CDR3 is TGTGCCAGCAGCTTCTTGACCGAGGATCCTTTAAACTCTGGAAACACCATATATTTT. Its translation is CASSFLTEDPLNSGNTIYF.

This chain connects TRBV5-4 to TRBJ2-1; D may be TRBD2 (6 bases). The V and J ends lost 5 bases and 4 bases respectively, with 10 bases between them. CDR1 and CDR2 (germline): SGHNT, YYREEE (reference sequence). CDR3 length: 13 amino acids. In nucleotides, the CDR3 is TGTGCCAGCAGTGGGACTGATTACAATGAGCAGTTCTTC. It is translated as CASSGTDYNEQFF.

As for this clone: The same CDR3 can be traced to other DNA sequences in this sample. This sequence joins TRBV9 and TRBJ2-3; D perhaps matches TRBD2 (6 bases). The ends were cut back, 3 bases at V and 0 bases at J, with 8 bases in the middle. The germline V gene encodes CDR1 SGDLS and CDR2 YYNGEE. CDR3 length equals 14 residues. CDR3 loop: CASSGGTSTDTQYF. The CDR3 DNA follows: TGTGCCAGCAGCGGTGGGACTAGCACAGATACGCAGTATTTT.

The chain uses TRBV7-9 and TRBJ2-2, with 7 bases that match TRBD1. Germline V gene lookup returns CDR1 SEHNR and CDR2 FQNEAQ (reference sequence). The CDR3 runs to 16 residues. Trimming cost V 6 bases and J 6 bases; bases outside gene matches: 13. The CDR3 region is CASRDTDRETPGELFF. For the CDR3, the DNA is TGTGCCAGCAGAGATACCGACAGGGAAACCCCCGGGGAGCTGTTTTTT.

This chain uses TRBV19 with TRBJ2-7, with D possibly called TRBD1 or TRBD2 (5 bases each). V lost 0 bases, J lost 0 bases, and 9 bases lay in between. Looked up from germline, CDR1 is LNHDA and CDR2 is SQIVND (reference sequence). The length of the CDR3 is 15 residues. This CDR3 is CASSIDAGSSYEQYF. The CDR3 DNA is TGTGCCAGTAGTATAGATGCAGGGAGCTCCTACGAGCAGTACTTC.

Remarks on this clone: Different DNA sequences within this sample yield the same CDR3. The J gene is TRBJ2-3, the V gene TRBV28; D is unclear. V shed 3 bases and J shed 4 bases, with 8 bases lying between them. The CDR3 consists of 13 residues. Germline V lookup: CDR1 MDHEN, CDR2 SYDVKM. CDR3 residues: CASSLFGADTQYF. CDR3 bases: TGTGCCAGCAGTTTGTTTGGCGCAGATACGCAGTATTTT.

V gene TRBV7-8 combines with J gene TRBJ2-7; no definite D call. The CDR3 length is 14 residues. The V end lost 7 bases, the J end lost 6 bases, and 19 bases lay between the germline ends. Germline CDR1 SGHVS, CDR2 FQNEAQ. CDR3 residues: CASTLYLEDGEQYF. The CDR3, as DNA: TGTGCCAGCACCCTCTACCTCGAAGACGGCGAGCAGTACTTC.

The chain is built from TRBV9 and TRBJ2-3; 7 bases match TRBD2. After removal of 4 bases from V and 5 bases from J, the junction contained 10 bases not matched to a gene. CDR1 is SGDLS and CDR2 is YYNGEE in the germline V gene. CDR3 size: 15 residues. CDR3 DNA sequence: TGTGCCAGCAGCTTGGGGGGGACTCGAGGAGATACGCAGTATTTT. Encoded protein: CASSLGGTRGDTQYF.

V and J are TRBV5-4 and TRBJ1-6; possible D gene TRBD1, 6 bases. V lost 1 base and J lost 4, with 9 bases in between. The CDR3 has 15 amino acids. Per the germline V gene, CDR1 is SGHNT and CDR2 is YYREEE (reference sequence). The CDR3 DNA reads TGTGCCAGCAGCTTGAGGGGGAATTATAATTCACCCCTCCACTTT. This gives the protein CASSLRGNYNSPLHF.

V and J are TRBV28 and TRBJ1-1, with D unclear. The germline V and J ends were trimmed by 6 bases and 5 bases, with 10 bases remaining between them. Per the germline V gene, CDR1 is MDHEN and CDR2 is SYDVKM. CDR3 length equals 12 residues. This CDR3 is CASRIGETEAFF. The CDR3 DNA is TGTGCCAGCAGGATTGGGGAAACTGAAGCTTTCTTT.

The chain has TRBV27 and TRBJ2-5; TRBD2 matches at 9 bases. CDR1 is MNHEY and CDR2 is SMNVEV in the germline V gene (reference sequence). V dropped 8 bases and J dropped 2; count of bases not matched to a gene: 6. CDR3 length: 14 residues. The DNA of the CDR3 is TGTGCCAGCGGCCAAGCGGGGGGTCAAGAGACCCAGTACTTC. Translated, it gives CASGQAGGQETQYF.

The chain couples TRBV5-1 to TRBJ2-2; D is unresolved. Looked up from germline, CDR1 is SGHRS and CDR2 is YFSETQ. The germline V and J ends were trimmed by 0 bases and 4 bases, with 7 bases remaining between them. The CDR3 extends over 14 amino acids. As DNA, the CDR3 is TGCGCCAGCAGCTTGGCCCTGGGCACCGGGGAGCTGTTTTTT. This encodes CASSLALGTGELFF.

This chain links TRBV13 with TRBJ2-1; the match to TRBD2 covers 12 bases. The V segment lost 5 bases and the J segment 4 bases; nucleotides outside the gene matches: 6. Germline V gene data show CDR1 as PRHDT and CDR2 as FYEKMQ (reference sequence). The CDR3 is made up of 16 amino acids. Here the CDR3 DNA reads TGTGCCAGCAGCCCCCGACTAGCGGGAGAGTACAATGAGCAGTTCTTC. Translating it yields CASSPRLAGEYNEQFF.

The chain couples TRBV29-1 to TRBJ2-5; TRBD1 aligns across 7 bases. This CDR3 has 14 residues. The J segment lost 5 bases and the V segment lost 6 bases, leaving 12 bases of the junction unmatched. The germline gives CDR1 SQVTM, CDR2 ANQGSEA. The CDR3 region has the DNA TGCAGCGTCGAAACGGGACAGCGAGGGGAGACCCAGTACTTC. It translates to CSVETGQRGETQYF.

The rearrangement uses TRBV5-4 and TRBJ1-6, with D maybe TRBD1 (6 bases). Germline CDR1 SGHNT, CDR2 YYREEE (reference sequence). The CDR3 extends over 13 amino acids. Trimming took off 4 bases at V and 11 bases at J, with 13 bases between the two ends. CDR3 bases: TGTGCCAGCAGCCAACCTACAGGGACACCCCTCCACTTT. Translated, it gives CASSQPTGTPLHF.

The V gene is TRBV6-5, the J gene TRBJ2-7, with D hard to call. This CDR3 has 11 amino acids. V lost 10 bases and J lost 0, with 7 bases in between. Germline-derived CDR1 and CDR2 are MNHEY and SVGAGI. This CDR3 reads CAIRHSYEQYF. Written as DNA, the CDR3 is TGTGCCATTCGACACTCCTACGAGCAGTACTTC.